These T cell receptor beta chains were read from a single sample in a study of blood T cell repertoires in COVID-19. The data were produced by immunoSEQ multiplex PCR, yet TCRdb's version contains in-frame clones alone and is incomplete. The sample contains 410,000 or so clones, around 89% of which appear only once. The sequenced sample was peripheral blood. Receptors were obtained from a woman between 35 and 50 years old with COVID-19, enrolled during active disease. Each CDR3 is given with its conserved first and last residue.

v_call: TRBV19
cdr3_aa: CASSIRRAYNSPLHF

v_call: TRBV7-9
cdr3_aa: CASSLTARGAPYNEKLFF

v_call: TRBV5-4
cdr3_aa: CASSRGGNTEAFF

v_call: TRBV29-1
cdr3_aa: CSVELRLGQGNYNEQFF

v_call: TRBV7-9
cdr3_aa: CASSLSPSGIRGGNSPLHF

v_call: TRBV12-3/TRBV12-4
cdr3_aa: CASSPDSLYGYTF

v_call: TRBV28
cdr3_aa: CASVTGDSGNTIYF

v_call: TRBV5-3
cdr3_aa: CARSLTGDNSPLHF

v_call: TRBV6-1
cdr3_aa: CASSDSGRGAGETQYF

v_call: TRBV19
cdr3_aa: CASSIIAGSDEQFF

v_call: TRBV6-5
cdr3_aa: CASRDSGRVDEQFF

v_call: TRBV28
cdr3_aa: CATSQSGGSHEAFF

v_call: TRBV9
cdr3_aa: CASSVSGEESGNTIYF

v_call: TRBV6-5
cdr3_aa: CASSYGQRNTEAFF

v_call: TRBV7-9
cdr3_aa: CASSKSQGARYGYTF

v_call: TRBV7-8
cdr3_aa: CASSEGDRLTGELFF

v_call: TRBV29-1
cdr3_aa: CSVERQDRNYGYTF

v_call: TRBV27
cdr3_aa: CASSSLGTVSSYEQYF

v_call: TRBV7-3
cdr3_aa: CASSFSLATDTQYF

v_call: TRBV7-7
cdr3_aa: CASSFGTAYNEQFF

v_call: TRBV7-9
cdr3_aa: CASSPFGGVISYGYTF

v_call: TRBV28
cdr3_aa: CASSRAGQGRRETQYF

v_call: TRBV3-1/TRBV3-2
cdr3_aa: CASSQDILGGDEQFF

v_call: TRBV7-9
cdr3_aa: CASSLETVYGYTF

v_call: TRBV10-3
cdr3_aa: CAISEREEAAQYF

v_call: TRBV12-3/TRBV12-4
cdr3_aa: CASRALNSEKLFF

v_call: TRBV7-3
cdr3_aa: CASSLTPGYEQYF

v_call: TRBV28
cdr3_aa: CASSLNRGTYGYTF

v_call: TRBV2
cdr3_aa: CASSPRQGAYTEAFF

v_call: TRBV6-5
cdr3_aa: CASSFYRDRGTDTQYF

v_call: TRBV7-2
cdr3_aa: CASSPRLQDRDQPQHF

v_call: TRBV27
cdr3_aa: CASTYVNTGELFF

v_call: TRBV7-2
cdr3_aa: CASSIWTAPNSPLHF

v_call: TRBV24-1
cdr3_aa: CATSDTRLAGGTDTQYF

v_call: TRBV28
cdr3_aa: CASSPGVGTSGPASSYNEQFF

v_call: TRBV9
cdr3_aa: CASSSLGQGLMNTEAFF

v_call: TRBV3-1/TRBV3-2
cdr3_aa: CASSQDLAATNEKLFF